One and the same sample provided the 27 T cell receptor beta chains below, sequenced in a study of T cells after yellow fever vaccination. TCRdb re-derived calls from the 5' RACE reads in MiXCR, one entry per CDR3 protein. This table holds nearly 550,000 distinct CDR3 sequences, around 21% found once. The sample was PBMCs, taken 15 days after the yellow fever booster vaccination. The receptor source for this set is a man under 40 who received the YFV17D yellow fever vaccine.

The rearrangement links TRBV27 to TRBJ2-1; 8 bases match TRBD2. Germline loops: CDR1 MNHEY, CDR2 SMNVEV (reference sequence). J gave up 9 bases and V 2 bases, and 15 bases lay outside the gene matches. This CDR3 contains 17 residues. DNA of the CDR3: TGTGCCAGCAGTTTACGGGGGACTAGTGTATCGTTAAGTGAGCAGTTCTTC. This encodes CASSLRGTSVSLSEQFF.

This sequence joins TRBV27 and TRBJ2-1; 14 bases align to TRBD2. Germline V CDR1 and CDR2: MNHEY, SMNVEV (reference sequence). The CDR3 is 17 residues long. V trimming: 7 bases; J trimming: 8 bases; junction bases outside the gene matches: 13. The CDR3 protein is CASTTSYGTSGSYEQFF. CDR3 nucleotide sequence: TGTGCCAGCACCACCTCATATGGGACTAGCGGGAGTTATGAGCAGTTCTTC.

A few counts support this clonotype. This chain joins TRBV5-6 and TRBJ2-1; no firm D call. Germline V gene sequence: CDR1 SGHDT, CDR2 YYEEEE. Deletions cut 1 base from V and 9 bases from J, with 8 bases between. The CDR3 consists of 12 residues. CDR3 sequence (DNA): TGTGCCAGCAGCTTGACCGGTCCTGAGCAGTTCTTC. Encoded protein: CASSLTGPEQFF.

The chain is built from TRBV7-9 and TRBJ2-1; D unresolved. This CDR3 spans 15 amino acids. The V and J ends lost 1 base and 5 bases respectively, with 12 bases between them. CDR1 and CDR2 (germline): SEHNR, FQNEAQ (reference sequence). The CDR3 coding sequence is TGTGCCAGCAGCTTAGTTCTGGGTATGGACAATGAGCAGTTCTTC. Translating it yields CASSLVLGMDNEQFF.

This clonotype was observed a few times. The chain links TRBV10-3 to TRBJ2-6, with 9 nucleotides matching TRBD1. CDR1 and CDR2 (germline): ENHRY, SYGVKD. The V segment lost 6 bases and the J segment 0 bases; nucleotides outside the gene matches: 9. The CDR3 is 18 residues long. This CDR3 is CAIRDTGGKDSGANVLTF. The CDR3 DNA reads as TGTGCCATCAGGGATACAGGGGGCAAGGACTCTGGGGCCAACGTCCTGACTTTC.

This clonotype was seen a few times. The chain combines TRBV6-5 with TRBJ1-2; D gene uncertain. Germline V lookup: CDR1 MNHEY, CDR2 SVGAGI. V lost 0 bases, J lost 1 base, and 6 bases lay in between. The CDR3 runs to 14 residues. CDR3 protein: CASSYSKGNYGYTF. DNA of the CDR3: TGTGCCAGCAGTTACTCGAAGGGTAACTATGGCTACACCTTC.

A few counts support this clonotype. The chain uses TRBV9 and TRBJ2-2; D is undetermined. Per the germline V gene, CDR1 is SGDLS and CDR2 is YYNGEE. Trimming took 4 bases from V and 4 from J, leaving 11 bases between them. The CDR3 has 14 residues. CDR3 region: CASSILVRTGELFF. The CDR3 DNA follows: TGTGCCAGCAGCATCCTCGTCCGCACCGGGGAGCTGTTTTTT.

The chain recombines TRBV11-2 with TRBJ2-1, with a tentative D call TRBD1 (5 bases). This CDR3 comprises 14 residues. The germline V and J ends were trimmed by 1 base and 8 bases, with 12 bases remaining between them. Germline loops: CDR1 SGHAT, CDR2 FQNNGV. The CDR3 region has the DNA TGTGCCAGCAGCTTAGGACACAGGTCCGATGAGCAGTTCTTC. Translating it yields CASSLGHRSDEQFF.

CDR3 region: CASSLAGTAGVTQYF. DNA for the CDR3: TGTGCCAGCAGCTTAGCGGGGACAGCGGGAGTGACCCAGTACTTC. The J gene is TRBJ2-5, the V gene TRBV7-2; perhaps TRBD2 as D (8 bases). The CDR3 loop spans 15 amino acids. Looked up from germline, CDR1 is SGHTA and CDR2 is FQGNSA. V was clipped by 0 bases and J by 7 bases, with 15 bases between them.

The chain employs TRBV7-6 and TRBJ2-1; D is ambiguous. Between the trimmed V and J ends, which lost 5 bases and 5 bases, there was a span of 13 bases. Germline CDR1 and CDR2: SGHVS and FNYEAQ. The CDR3 runs to 14 residues. CDR3 loop: CASSSLWADNEQFF. Written as DNA, the CDR3 is TGTGCCAGCAGCAGCCTTTGGGCGGACAATGAGCAGTTCTTC.

The gene calls are TRBV29-1 and TRBJ2-7, with a weak D call TRBD1 (5 bases). The germline gives CDR1 SQVTM, CDR2 ANQGSEA. The CDR3 is 14 amino acids. V was cut by 3 bases and J by 2 bases, with 14 bases left in between. Here the CDR3 DNA reads TGCAGCGTTGAGAATGGGTTGGACACCTACGAGCAGTACTTC. Translation gives CSVENGLDTYEQYF.

The table lists this clonotype with a few counts. The chain employs TRBV20-1 and TRBJ2-5; TRBD2 matches 8 bases. V gave up 3 bases and J gave up 3 bases; unmatched junction bases: 3. CDR3 size: 13 residues. In germline, CDR1 is DFQATT, CDR2 SNEGSKA (reference sequence). The CDR3 region has the DNA TGCAGTGCTAGGGTACTAGCGGAAGAGACCCAGTACTTC. Translating gives CSARVLAEETQYF.

The chain employs TRBV20-1 and TRBJ2-1, with 7 bases matching TRBD2. CDR1 DFQATT and CDR2 SNEGSKA come from the germline V gene (reference sequence). The length of the CDR3 is 14 residues. J gave up 9 bases and V 8 bases, and 16 bases lay outside the gene matches. CDR3 coding DNA: TGCAGTAGGTGGGCGGGAGCGTATGGGGGTGAGCAGTTCTTC. This codes for CSRWAGAYGGEQFF.

This chain links TRBV3-1 with TRBJ2-5; D gene uncertain. This CDR3 is 16 amino acids long. Trimming took 4 bases from V and 5 from J, leaving 20 bases between them. Germline CDR1 reads LGHDT; CDR2 reads YNNKEL (reference sequence). CDR3 region: CASSRSTPPGLETQYF. CDR3 in DNA: TGTGCCAGCAGCCGATCTACGCCCCCTGGTTTGGAGACCCAGTACTTC.

Of note for this clonotype: One junction end disagrees with the germline gene, perhaps due to a read error. The chain's CDR3 is CASSPDWGPEGHF. The CDR3 coding sequence is TGTGCCAGCAGCCCGGATTGGGGGCCCGAGGGTCACTTC. The chain combines TRBV7-2 with TRBJ2-7; weak D call: TRBD1 (6 bases). Germline CDR1 is SGHTA and CDR2 is FQGNSA. The CDR3 consists of 13 residues.

The chain combines TRBV29-1 with TRBJ2-1, with TRBD1 as a possible D gene (6 bases). This CDR3 region has 12 residues. The V and J ends lost 7 bases and 4 bases respectively, with 11 bases between them. Germline CDR1 reads SQVTM; CDR2 reads ANQGSEA. This chain's CDR3 is CSAGGAYNEQFF. The CDR3 DNA reads TGCAGCGCTGGGGGCGCATACAATGAGCAGTTCTTC.

This chain uses TRBV5-1 with TRBJ2-7; D may be TRBD2 (5 bases). Trimming removed 7 bases from V and 5 bases from J, with 19 bases in between. CDR1 and CDR2 from the germline V gene are SGHRS and YFSETQ. This CDR3 is 14 amino acids long. The DNA of the CDR3 is TGCGCCAGCCGCGGAGGTAGTCTCCGCAACGAGCAGTACTTC. Translation gives CASRGGSLRNEQYF.

The table lists this clonotype with a few counts. V gene TRBV12-3 or TRBV12-4 combines with J gene TRBJ2-3; 12 bases map to TRBD1. V lost 4 bases, J lost 5 bases, and 10 bases stayed unmatched. CDR3 length: 17 amino acids. CDR3 sequence reads: CASSSDFGTGGLDTQYF. CDR3 DNA: TGTGCCAGCAGTTCAGATTTCGGGACAGGGGGCTTAGATACGCAGTATTTT.

At least ten counts were recorded for this clonotype. The chain carries TRBV6-1 and TRBJ2-7, with D possibly called TRBD1 or TRBD2 (5 bases each). Looked up from germline, CDR1 is MNHNS and CDR2 is SASEGT. V gave up 9 bases and J gave up 2 bases, with 17 bases separating them. The CDR3 extends over 14 amino acids. The CDR3 loop is CASWDPRRTYEQYF. The CDR3 DNA reads TGTGCCAGTTGGGACCCCCGGCGAACCTACGAGCAGTACTTC.

This clonotype was counted between two and nine times. The chain uses TRBV6-2 or TRBV6-3 and TRBJ1-1; no clear D. The CDR3 has 12 residues. V gave up 6 bases and J gave up 11 bases, with 16 bases separating them. The germline CDR1 and CDR2 sequences are MNHEY and SVGEGT. CDR3 nucleotide sequence: TGTGCCAGCAGCGGCGGAGCCACCTCGGCTTTCTTT. Residues: CASSGGATSAFF.

In its sample, this clonotype was seen many times. The rearrangement joins TRBV24-1 to TRBJ2-1; D unresolved. V was trimmed by 3 bases and J by 4 bases, leaving 3 bases between them. The germline CDR1 and CDR2 sequences are KGHDR and SFDVKD. The CDR3 consists of 12 residues. CDR3 sequence: CATSDPYNEQFF. The CDR3 bases are TGTGCCACCAGTGATCCATACAATGAGCAGTTCTTC.

This clonotype was observed a few times. Here the CDR3 reads CSGDRGSTDTQYF. The CDR3 bases are TGCAGTGGGGATCGGGGGAGCACAGATACGCAGTATTTT. This chain links TRBV20-1 with TRBJ2-3; D is possibly TRBD2 (6 bases). CDR3 length equals 13 residues. V lost 7 bases to trimming and J lost 0 bases, with 11 bases between them. Germline assignment: CDR1 DFQATT and CDR2 SNEGSKA (reference sequence).

This clonotype was counted a few times. The chain joins TRBV27 to TRBJ2-3; D uncertain. The V and J ends lost 0 bases and 2 bases respectively, with 12 bases between them. Germline V gives CDR1 MNHEY, CDR2 SMNVEV (reference sequence). The CDR3 totals 16 residues. CDR3 nucleotide sequence: TGTGCCAGCAGTTTATCCTCCCCGATCGTCACAGATACGCAGTATTTT. This sequence encodes CASSLSSPIVTDTQYF.

This clonotype was seen a handful of times. The J gene is TRBJ2-2, the V gene TRBV2; the D is unclear. Trimming removed 6 bases at V and 0 bases at J, with 11 bases between. Germline V gives CDR1 SNHLY, CDR2 FYNNEI. This CDR3 spans 15 amino acids. CDR3 nucleotide sequence: TGTGCCAGCAGGCCCACTTACGCGAACACCGGGGAGCTGTTTTTT. Protein product: CASRPTYANTGELFF.

In its sample, this clonotype was seen a few times. The rearrangement links TRBV29-1 to TRBJ2-2; no definite D call. In germline, CDR1 is SQVTM, CDR2 ANQGSEA. Trimming left V 7 bases short and J 0 bases short, with 9 bases between. This CDR3 spans 13 amino acids. The CDR3 here is CSGSITNTGELFF. In nucleotides, the CDR3 is TGCAGCGGGAGTATTACGAACACCGGGGAGCTGTTTTTT.

This clonotype was seen a few times. The rearrangement links TRBV27 to TRBJ2-2, with D tentatively TRBD1 (6 bases). This CDR3 spans 13 amino acids. Trimming stripped 4 bases from V and 8 bases from J, with 11 bases between. Per germline, CDR1 MNHEY and CDR2 SMNVEV (reference sequence). The CDR3 sequence: CASSYPGAGELFF. The CDR3 nucleotides are TGTGCCAGCAGTTATCCAGGGGCTGGGGAGCTGTTTTTT.

This sequence joins TRBV6-1 and TRBJ2-2; D is possibly TRBD1 (5 bases). In germline, CDR1 is MNHNS, CDR2 SASEGT. V lost 6 bases to trimming and J lost 7 bases, with 18 bases between them. The CDR3 spans 15 residues. CDR3 coding DNA: TGTGCCAGCAGGACGGACACCTTACGAGGCGGGGAGCTGTTTTTT. Translating it yields CASRTDTLRGGELFF.